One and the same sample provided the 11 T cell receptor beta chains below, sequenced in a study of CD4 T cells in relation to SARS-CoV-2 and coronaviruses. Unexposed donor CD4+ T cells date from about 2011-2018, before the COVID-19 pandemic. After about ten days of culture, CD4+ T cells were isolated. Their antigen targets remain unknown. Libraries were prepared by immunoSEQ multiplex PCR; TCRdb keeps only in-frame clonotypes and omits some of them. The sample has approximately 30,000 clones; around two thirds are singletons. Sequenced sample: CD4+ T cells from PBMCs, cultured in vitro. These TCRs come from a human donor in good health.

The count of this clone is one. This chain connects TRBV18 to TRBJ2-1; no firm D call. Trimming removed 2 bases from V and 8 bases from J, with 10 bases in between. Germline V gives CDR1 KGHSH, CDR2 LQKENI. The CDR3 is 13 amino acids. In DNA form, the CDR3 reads TGTGCCAGCTCACCATCTCTCGCGGATGAGCAGTTCTTC. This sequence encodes CASSPSLADEQFF.

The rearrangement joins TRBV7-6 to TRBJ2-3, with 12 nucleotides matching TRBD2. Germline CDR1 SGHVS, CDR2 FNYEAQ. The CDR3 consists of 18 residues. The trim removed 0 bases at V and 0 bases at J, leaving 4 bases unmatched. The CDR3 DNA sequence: TGTGCCAGCAGCTTAGCGACTAGCGGGGGACCCAGCACAGATACGCAGTATTTT. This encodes CASSLATSGGPSTDTQYF.

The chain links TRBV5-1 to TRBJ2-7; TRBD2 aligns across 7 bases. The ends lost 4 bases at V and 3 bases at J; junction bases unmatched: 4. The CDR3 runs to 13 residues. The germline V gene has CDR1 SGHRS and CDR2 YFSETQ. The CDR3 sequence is CASSLGGGYEQYF. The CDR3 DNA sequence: TGCGCCAGCAGCCTGGGGGGGGGCTACGAGCAGTACTTC.

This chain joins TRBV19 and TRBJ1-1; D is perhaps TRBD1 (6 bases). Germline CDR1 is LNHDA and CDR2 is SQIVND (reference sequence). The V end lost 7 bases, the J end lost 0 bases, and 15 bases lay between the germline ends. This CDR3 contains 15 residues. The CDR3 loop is CASIRGAAMNTEAFF. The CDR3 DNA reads TGTGCCAGTATAAGGGGGGCTGCCATGAACACTGAAGCTTTCTTT.

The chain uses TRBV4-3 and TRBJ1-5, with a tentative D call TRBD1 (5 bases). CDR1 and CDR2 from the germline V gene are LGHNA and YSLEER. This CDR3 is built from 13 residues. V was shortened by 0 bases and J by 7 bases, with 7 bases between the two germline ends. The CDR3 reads CASSQDWGQPQHF. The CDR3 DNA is TGCGCCAGCAGCCAAGATTGGGGGCAGCCCCAGCATTTT.

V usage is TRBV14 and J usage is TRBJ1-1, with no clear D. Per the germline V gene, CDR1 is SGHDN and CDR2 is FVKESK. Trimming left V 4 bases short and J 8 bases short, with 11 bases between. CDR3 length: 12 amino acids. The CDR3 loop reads CASSLDVREAFF. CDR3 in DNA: TGTGCCAGCAGCCTTGACGTCCGGGAAGCTTTCTTT. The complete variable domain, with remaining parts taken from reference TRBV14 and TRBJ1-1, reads EAGVTQFPSHSVIEKGQTVTLRCDPISGHDNLYWYRRVMGKEIKFLLHFVKESKQDESGMPNNRFLAERTGGTYSTLKVQPAELEDSGVYFCASSLDVREAFFGQGTRLTVV.

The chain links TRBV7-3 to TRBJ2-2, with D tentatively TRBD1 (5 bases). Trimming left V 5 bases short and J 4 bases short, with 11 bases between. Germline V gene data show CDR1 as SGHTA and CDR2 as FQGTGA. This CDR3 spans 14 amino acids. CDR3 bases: TGTGCCAGCAGCCAGGGTGTCTCCACCGGGGAGCTGTTTTTT. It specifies CASSQGVSTGELFF.

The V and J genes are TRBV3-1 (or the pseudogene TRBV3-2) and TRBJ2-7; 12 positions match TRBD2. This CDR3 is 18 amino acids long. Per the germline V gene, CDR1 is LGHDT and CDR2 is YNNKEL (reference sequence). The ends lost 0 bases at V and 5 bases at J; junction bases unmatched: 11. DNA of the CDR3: TGTGCCAGCAGCCAAGATGCTAGCGGGAGGGCCAATAAGAACGAGCAGTACTTC. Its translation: CASSQDASGRANKNEQYF.

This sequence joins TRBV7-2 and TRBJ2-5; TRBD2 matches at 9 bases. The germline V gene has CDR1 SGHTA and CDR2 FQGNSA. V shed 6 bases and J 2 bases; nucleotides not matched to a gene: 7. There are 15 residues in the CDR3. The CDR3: CASRRTSGWQETQYF. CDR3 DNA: TGTGCCAGCAGGCGTACTAGCGGGTGGCAAGAGACCCAGTACTTC.

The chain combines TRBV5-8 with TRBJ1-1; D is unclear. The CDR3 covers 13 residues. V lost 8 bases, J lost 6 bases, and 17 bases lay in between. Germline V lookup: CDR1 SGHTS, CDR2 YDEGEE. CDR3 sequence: CASPTPVGAEAFF. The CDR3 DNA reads TGTGCCAGTCCCACCCCGGTCGGGGCTGAAGCTTTCTTT.

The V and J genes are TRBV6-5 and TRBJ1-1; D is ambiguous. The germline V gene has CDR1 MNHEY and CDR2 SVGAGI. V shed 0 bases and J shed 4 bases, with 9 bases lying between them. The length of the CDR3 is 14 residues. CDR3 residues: CASSYSIGATEAFF. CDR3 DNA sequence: TGTGCCAGCAGTTACTCGATAGGTGCCACTGAAGCTTTCTTT.